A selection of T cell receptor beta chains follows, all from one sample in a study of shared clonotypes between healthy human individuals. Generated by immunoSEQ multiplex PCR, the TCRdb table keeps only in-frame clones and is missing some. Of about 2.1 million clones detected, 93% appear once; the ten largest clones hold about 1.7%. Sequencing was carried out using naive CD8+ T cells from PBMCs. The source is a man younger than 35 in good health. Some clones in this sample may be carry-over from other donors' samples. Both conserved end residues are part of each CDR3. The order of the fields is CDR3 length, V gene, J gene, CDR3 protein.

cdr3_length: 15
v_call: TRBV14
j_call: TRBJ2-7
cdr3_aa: CASSQEMGAPYEQYF

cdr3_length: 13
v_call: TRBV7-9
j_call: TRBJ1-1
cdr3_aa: CASSFRPGAEAFF

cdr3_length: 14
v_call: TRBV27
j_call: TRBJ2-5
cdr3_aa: CASSAGQGLETQYF

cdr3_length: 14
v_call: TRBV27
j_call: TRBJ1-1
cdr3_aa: CASSLLVGVTEAFF

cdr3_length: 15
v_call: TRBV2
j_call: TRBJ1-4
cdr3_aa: CASSGNRVIGEKLFF

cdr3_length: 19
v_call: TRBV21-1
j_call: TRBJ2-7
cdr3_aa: CASSIQDGSPPTLYYEQYF

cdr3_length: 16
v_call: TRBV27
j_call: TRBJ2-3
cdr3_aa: CASSLWGPYENDTQYF

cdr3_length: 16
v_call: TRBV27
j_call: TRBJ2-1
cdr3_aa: CASRTPGGLAYNEQFF

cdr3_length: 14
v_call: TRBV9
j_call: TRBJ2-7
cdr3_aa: CASSDRSSPYEQYF

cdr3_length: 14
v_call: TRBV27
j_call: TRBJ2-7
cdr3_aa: CASSPRAGNYEQYF